The 15 T cell receptor beta chains presented below share a single source sample, sequenced in a study of spatial heterogeneity in lung cancer (dated by TCRdb to between 2019 and 2020). Per the publication, the time point label means: sample taken at primary tumor resection. Without any cell sorting, TCR sequencing was performed on whole RNA extracted either from tumor and nontumor lung tissue or from cryopreserved PBMC samples. The receptor library was made with 5' RACE. TCRdb lists the instrument as NextSeq 500. TCRdb reprocessed the public reads (quality trimming at Q25 with fastp, clone calling with MiXCR) and kept in-frame beta chains. Each record represents a unique CDR3 protein, reported with the most common genes and DNA among its rows. This sample lists 49,000 or so distinct CDR3 sequences; about 11% were detected once. The ten largest clones add up to 42% of the sample. The sample here was PBMCs, taken at surgery. The source is a female donor with early-stage non-small cell lung cancer.

This chain uses TRBV7-2 with TRBJ2-7, with TRBD1 matching over 8 bases. This CDR3 region has 13 residues. Germline V gene lookup returns CDR1 SGHTA and CDR2 FQGNSA. The trim removed 6 bases at V and 3 bases at J, leaving 4 bases unmatched. CDR3 in DNA: TGTGCCAGCAGGGCAGGGGGCCACTACGAGCAGTACTTC. Protein: CASRAGGHYEQYF.

This sequence joins TRBV29-1 and TRBJ2-7; possibly TRBD2 for D (5 bases). The CDR3 length is 12 residues. Per germline, CDR1 SQVTM and CDR2 ANQGSEA. The germline V and J ends were trimmed by 3 bases and 6 bases, with 12 bases remaining between them. The CDR3 DNA follows: TGCAGCGTTGAGGGGATGGCGGGCGAGCAGTACTTC. Its protein is CSVEGMAGEQYF.

This clonotype has a handful of counts. This chain uses TRBV7-2 with TRBJ2-7, with TRBD1 matching over 8 bases. There are 15 residues in the CDR3. The V and J ends lost 5 bases and 3 bases, in that order; junction bases with no gene match: 9. Per the germline V gene, CDR1 is SGHTA and CDR2 is FQGNSA. The CDR3 region is CASSKTSGQGYEQYF. Here the CDR3 DNA reads TGTGCCAGCAGCAAGACCTCCGGACAGGGCTACGAGCAGTACTTC.

The CDR3 sequence: CASGQSLSTDTQYF. Here the CDR3 DNA reads TGTGCCAGCGGCCAGTCTCTGAGCACAGATACGCAGTATTTT. The chain is built from TRBV9 and TRBJ2-3; D is ambiguous. Germline CDR1 SGDLS, CDR2 YYNGEE. This CDR3 contains 14 residues. The V and J ends lost 7 bases and 0 bases respectively, with 12 bases between them.

This clonotype was observed at least ten times. The chain recombines TRBV6-6 with TRBJ2-5, with 13 nucleotides matching TRBD2. Germline values: CDR1 MNHNY, CDR2 SVGAGI (reference sequence). V shed 2 bases, J shed 4 bases, and the junction held 13 bases outside the gene matches. The CDR3 has 19 amino acids. CDR3 bases: TGTGCCAGCAGTTACGACGGGATATGGACTAGCGGGGGAGGAGAGACCCAGTACTTC. This sequence encodes CASSYDGIWTSGGGETQYF.

In regard to this clonotype: Mismatch with germline at one junction end may stem from a read error. The chain uses TRBV6-2 or TRBV6-3 and TRBJ1-2; the D gene is possibly TRBD1 (6 bases). CDR3 length: 13 amino acids. Germline CDR1 MNHEY, CDR2 SVGEGT. The CDR3 nucleotides are TGTGCCAGCACCCAGACAGGATACTATGGCGACACCTTC. It translates to CASTQTGYYGDTF.

This clonotype was seen a few times. V usage is TRBV6-1 and J usage is TRBJ2-2; D may correspond to TRBD1 or TRBD2 (5 bases each). The CDR3 spans 15 residues. V lost 4 bases and J lost 4, with 13 bases in between. Germline CDR1 and CDR2: MNHNS and SASEGT. Here the CDR3 reads CASSVGPGSTGELFF. The CDR3 DNA reads TGTGCCAGCAGTGTGGGGCCGGGGAGCACCGGGGAGCTGTTTTTT.

This clonotype was seen at least ten times. This sequence joins TRBV3-1 and TRBJ1-3, with D unresolved. The V gene's germline CDR1 is LGHDT and CDR2 YNNKEL (reference sequence). V was cut by 1 base and J by 5 bases, with 12 bases left in between. The CDR3 has 15 residues. As DNA, the CDR3 is TGTGCCAGCAGCCAAGTCCCGGGTCGGCGAAACACCATATATTTT. This translates into CASSQVPGRRNTIYF.

In its sample, this clonotype was seen a few times. The chain links TRBV3-1 to TRBJ1-6, with D perhaps matching TRBD1 (6 bases). This CDR3 spans 15 amino acids. From germline, CDR1 is LGHDT and CDR2 YNNKEL (reference sequence). The ends were cut back, 0 bases at V and 8 bases at J, with 11 bases in the middle. CDR3: CASSQEQGPHSPLHF. CDR3 bases: TGTGCCAGCAGCCAAGAGCAGGGGCCGCATTCACCCCTCCACTTT.

This clonotype was picked up many times. The CDR3: CSAQQGYEQYF. The CDR3 region has the DNA TGCAGTGCTCAACAGGGTTACGAGCAGTACTTC. This chain joins TRBV20-1 and TRBJ2-7; D is perhaps TRBD1 (6 bases). The CDR3 has 11 residues. In germline, CDR1 is DFQATT, CDR2 SNEGSKA (reference sequence). V was clipped by 5 bases and J by 4 bases, with 9 bases between them.

In its sample, this clonotype was seen many times. The chain recombines TRBV12-3 or TRBV12-4 with TRBJ1-1, with D hard to call. The CDR3 is 11 residues long. Trimming stripped 5 bases from V and 5 bases from J, with 6 bases between. In nucleotides, the CDR3 is TGTGCCAGCAGTACTTATACTGAAGCTTTCTTT. Translation: CASSTYTEAFF.

This chain uses TRBV29-1 with TRBJ1-1; 7 bases fit TRBD1. Germline V lookup: CDR1 SQVTM, CDR2 ANQGSEA. The trim removed 7 bases at V and 2 bases at J, leaving 7 bases unmatched. CDR3 length: 13 amino acids. CDR3 amino acids: CSGKTGYNTEAFF. The CDR3, as DNA: TGCAGCGGCAAGACAGGGTACAACACTGAAGCTTTCTTT.

This clonotype was detected only a few times. The gene calls are TRBV4-1 and TRBJ1-4; D is unresolved. Germline V gives CDR1 MGHRA, CDR2 YSYEKL. The CDR3 totals 16 residues. V was trimmed by 0 bases and J by 5 bases, leaving 13 bases between them. CDR3 sequence: CASSQDPGSRNEKLFF. As DNA, the CDR3 is TGCGCCAGCAGCCAAGATCCCGGCAGCCGAAATGAAAAACTGTTTTTT.

The genes are TRBV5-1 and TRBJ2-2; 7 nucleotides agree with TRBD1. This CDR3 spans 17 amino acids. The trim removed 1 base at V and 3 bases at J, leaving 9 bases unmatched. Per germline, CDR1 SGHRS and CDR2 YFSETQ. Here the CDR3 reads CASSLRADRVDTGELFF. CDR3 nucleotide sequence: TGCGCCAGCAGCTTGAGGGCAGACAGGGTTGACACCGGGGAGCTGTTTTTT. The variable domain in full, completed from reference TRBV5-1 and TRBJ2-2, reads KAGVTQTPRYLIKTRGQQVTLSCSPISGHRSVSWYQQTPGQGLQFLFEYFSETQRNKGNFPGRFSGRQFSNSRSEMNVSTLELGDSALYLCASSLRADRVDTGELFFGEGSRLTVL.

This clonotype has just a few counts. The rearrangement links TRBV11-2 to TRBJ2-1, with D unresolved. Trimming left V 1 base short and J 7 bases short, with 11 bases between. The CDR3 totals 14 residues. From germline, CDR1 is SGHAT and CDR2 FQNNGV. The DNA for the CDR3 is TGTGCCAGCAGCTTAGTCCTTGGGGTGAATGAGCAGTTCTTC. Its translation is CASSLVLGVNEQFF. Full variable domain (missing parts from reference TRBV11-2 and TRBJ2-1): EAGVAQSPRYKIIEKRQSVAFWCNPISGHATLYWYQQILGQGPKLLIQFQNNGVVDDSQLPKDRFSAERLKGVDSTLKIQPAKLEDSAVYLCASSLVLGVNEQFFGPGTRLTVL.